This TCR beta chain was sequenced during a study of OX40 agonist ivuxolimab in advanced cancers. This table comes from immunoSEQ multiplex PCR, and its TCRdb copy is limited to in-frame clones, with some not included. The data contain 77,000 or so clones, about 90% of them seen just once; the ten biggest clones take up about 0.57%. In germline, CDR1 is GTSNPN, CDR2 SVGIG (reference sequence). V gave up 0 bases and J gave up 1 base, with 1 base separating them. This CDR3 comprises 11 residues. The origin of this receptor is an adult with an advanced solid tumor such as melanoma, head and neck, liver or kidney cancer. The material was CD4+ or CD8+ T cells sorted from blood, obtained in a trial of the OX40 agonist ivuxolimab. The genes are TRBV30 and TRBJ2-7; D call uncertain. CDR3 protein: CAWSVSYEQYF. The CDR3 DNA is TGTGCCTGGAGTGTATCCTACGAGCAGTACTTC.